This T cell receptor beta chain stems from a study of CD8 T cells in Susac syndrome. A quantity of about 0.5 to 1 ug RNA underwent reverse transcription using random hexamers. TCRdb re-analysed the immunoSEQ multiplex PCR reads in MiXCR, keeping a single row per CDR3 protein. The sample includes under 200,000 distinct CDR3 sequences, around 94% of them seen just once. The CDR3 extends over 15 amino acids. The ends lost 6 bases at V and 8 bases at J; junction bases unmatched: 10. CDR1 is MNHEY, CDR2 SVGAGI, per germline. This clonotype is a singleton in its sample. The rearrangement uses TRBV6-5 and TRBJ1-6; 7 bases are a match to TRBD1. The sample was CD4+ T cells from PBMCs. The receptor was derived from a human donor with Susac syndrome. CDR3 in amino acids: CASSRQGYPYSPLHF. In DNA, the CDR3 is TGTGCCAGCAGCCGACAGGGATATCCTTATTCACCCCTCCACTTT.